Detailed here is one T cell receptor beta chain. This clonotype was counted at least ten times. The antigen it recognizes is unknown. Base qualities are not recorded, but no much larger clone differs from it by a single base. Total RNA was extracted from unfractionated whole blood collected in Tempus Blood RNA tubes. Roughly 5 healthy volunteers served as TCR sequencing controls and were bled at day 0, 2 weeks and 6 weeks. Including cysteine and phenylalanine, the CDR3 has 20 amino acids. Only the CDR3 region is kept as DNA, spanning 60 bases read in frame from base 1. Unmatched junction bases come to 16, with V trimmed by 2 bases and J by 0 bases. CDR1 DFQATT and CDR2 SNEGSKA were looked up in the germline V gene (reference sequence). This sample is drawn from a study of human T cells and chemical hapten exposure (dated by TCRdb to the early 2020s). With respect to the entire study: Libraries were combined into a pool for sequencing, and differences in TCR yield between samples came mainly from small differences in library volumes within the pool. The study tracked peripheral blood TCR repertoire changes in vivo during primary and secondary sensitization to the hapten diphenylcyclopropenone (DPC) in alopecia patients. For every blood RNA sample, sequencing covered both the TCR alpha and TCR beta chains.

General study outcomes and caveats: The number of TCRs above 1 in 1000 frequency did not change with DPC sensitization; there was no evidence of global repertoire structure alterations. Repeated subsampling changed both the strength of the expansion versus patch-test correlation and the threshold at which the correlation became significant.

Libraries were made using 5' RACE. Instrument on record: Illumina MiSeq. During library preparation, unique molecular identifiers were attached to individual cDNA molecules so that TCRs could be counted in a quantitative, reproducible way. The authors' analysis ran thus. The median number of TCRs per sample was roughly 100,000, ranging from about 20,000 to 690,600. The Decombinator software suite was used to annotate V, J and CDR3 in the TCR reads. For the PS versus PT1 abundance plots, all samples were subsampled to the same number of TCRs (28,000). TCRs were defined as expanded if absent before sensitization and observed at least eight times at the 2-week time point. The raw public data were reprocessed by TCRdb itself: fastp quality trimming at Q25, MiXCR clonotype calling, in-frame beta chains only. Each entry merges the rows of one CDR3 protein and shows their most common DNA and genes. TCRdb, not the original authors, processed these V and J calls. Present in this sample are 130,000 or so distinct CDR3 sequences, around 4.4% of which were seen just once. About 1.3% of the sample belongs to the ten largest clones.

This sequence originates from a female donor in good health. Recombination linked TRBV20-1 to TRBJ2-7, with TRBD2 identical over 13 junction bases. The nucleotide sequence is given as TGCAGTGCTAGAACACCGCGTTGGACTAGCGGGGGCCTCCTCTCCTACGAGCAGTACTTC. This is translated as CSARTPRWTSGGLLSYEQYF.